The subject of this entry is one TCR beta chain. The CDR3 consists of 15 residues. Germline CDR1 is SGHTA and CDR2 is FQGNSA. The data derive from a study of T cells expressing NK-cell markers. After re-calling the 5' RACE reads, TCRdb lists one entry per CDR3 protein, DNA absent. The sample's table shows a few hundred thousand distinct CDR3 sequences. Sequenced input: blood T cells: a sorted CD56 or NKG2C T cell subset, CD4+ or CD8+ T cells, or bulk PBMC T cells (not recorded which). J is TRBJ2-3 and V is TRBV7-2; without DNA, the TCRdb call of TRBD2 cannot be checked. The sequence was collected from a man aged 18 to 69 in good health. The chain's CDR3 is CASSGGLAGGDTQYF.